Listed below are T cell receptor beta chains from one sample, sequenced in a study of T cell repertoires in cytomegalovirus infection. One entry per CDR3 protein results from TCRdb running MiXCR on the reads. The sample includes fewer than 250,000 distinct CDR3 sequences, over 20% seen only once; the top ten take about 18%. Source material: CD8+ T cells from PBMCs. The receptors were sampled from a human donor in good health (CMV status not recorded). Some clones in this sample may be carry-over from other donors' samples. Each CDR3 is given with its conserved first and last residue. Fields, in order: CDR3 protein, CDR3 DNA, V gene, clone size, J gene, D gene. A D gene is named only where the DNA matches it firmly. A row's size may be missing; if present it is once, few, many or a size class.

CDR3aa: CASWGDLTPYEQYF
CDR3nt: TGTGCCAGTTGGGGGGATTTGACCCCCTACGAGCAGTACTTC
v_gene: TRBV28
abundance: few
j_gene: TRBJ2-7
d_gene: -

CDR3aa: CASSLPGLLNHEQYF
CDR3nt: TGTGCCAGCAGCTTACCGGGACTACTGAACCACGAGCAGTACTTC
v_gene: TRBV7-4
abundance: -
j_gene: TRBJ2-7
d_gene: TRBD2

CDR3aa: CASSFGQGGWNEQFF
CDR3nt: TGTGCCAGCAGTTTTGGGCAGGGAGGTTGGAATGAGCAGTTCTTC
v_gene: TRBV27
abundance: -
j_gene: TRBJ2-1
d_gene: -

CDR3aa: CASGSGNTIYF
CDR3nt: TGTGCCAGCGGCTCTGGAAACACCATATATTTT
v_gene: TRBV6-1
abundance: -
j_gene: TRBJ1-3
d_gene: -

CDR3aa: CASSDSGRGSTDTQYF
CDR3nt: TGTGCCAGCAGTGATTCAGGGCGGGGAAGCACAGATACGCAGTATTTT
v_gene: TRBV12-3/TRBV12-4
abundance: few
j_gene: TRBJ2-3
d_gene: -

CDR3aa: CSARDRTQETQYF
CDR3nt: TGCAGTGCTAGAGATCGGACCCAAGAGACCCAGTACTTC
v_gene: TRBV20-1
abundance: few
j_gene: TRBJ2-5
d_gene: -

CDR3aa: CASSVGRNGEQYF
CDR3nt: TGTGCCAGCAGCGTAGGACGGAACGGCGAGCAGTACTTC
v_gene: TRBV5-6
abundance: -
j_gene: TRBJ2-7
d_gene: -

CDR3aa: CASSSRQGAYEQYF
CDR3nt: TGTGCCAGCAGCTCCCGGCAGGGCGCCTACGAGCAGTACTTC
v_gene: TRBV7-9
abundance: few
j_gene: TRBJ2-7
d_gene: -

CDR3aa: CASSPPWGDTGELFF
CDR3nt: TGTGCCAGCAGCCCTCCGTGGGGGGACACCGGGGAGCTGTTTTTT
v_gene: TRBV12-3/TRBV12-4
abundance: many
j_gene: TRBJ2-2
d_gene: -

CDR3aa: CASNRLADGNEQFF
CDR3nt: TGTGCCAGCAATCGGCTAGCGGATGGGAATGAGCAGTTCTTC
v_gene: TRBV27
abundance: -
j_gene: TRBJ2-1
d_gene: TRBD2

CDR3aa: CASSPPTGGGYNEQFF
CDR3nt: TGTGCCAGCAGTCCGCCTACAGGCGGGGGGTACAATGAGCAGTTCTTC
v_gene: TRBV12-3/TRBV12-4
abundance: many
j_gene: TRBJ2-1
d_gene: TRBD2

CDR3aa: CASSPGAGDSYEQYF
CDR3nt: TGTGCCAGCAGCCCCGGCGCGGGGGACTCCTACGAGCAGTACTTC
v_gene: TRBV7-8
abundance: many
j_gene: TRBJ2-7
d_gene: TRBD2

CDR3aa: CATSGTISETQYF
CDR3nt: TGTGCCACCTCCGGGACTATTTCGGAGACCCAGTACTTC
v_gene: TRBV6-2/TRBV6-3
abundance: -
j_gene: TRBJ2-5
d_gene: TRBD2

CDR3aa: CSASLAGAQETQYF
CDR3nt: TGCAGTGCTAGCTTAGCGGGGGCCCAAGAGACCCAGTACTTC
v_gene: TRBV20-1
abundance: few
j_gene: TRBJ2-5
d_gene: TRBD2

CDR3aa: CASSLNTDYEQYF
CDR3nt: TGTGCCAGCAGCTTAAACACAGACTACGAGCAGTACTTC
v_gene: TRBV7-6
abundance: many
j_gene: TRBJ2-7
d_gene: -

CDR3aa: CASRRGEAYEQYF
CDR3nt: TGCGCCAGCAGGAGGGGGGAGGCCTACGAGCAGTACTTC
v_gene: TRBV4-1
abundance: -
j_gene: TRBJ2-7
d_gene: -

CDR3aa: CASSLALGQRNTEAFF
CDR3nt: TGTGCCAGCAGCTTAGCACTCGGACAACGGAACACTGAAGCTTTCTTT
v_gene: TRBV7-9
abundance: many
j_gene: TRBJ1-1
d_gene: -

CDR3aa: CASRRNSGGQETQYF
CDR3nt: TGTGCCAGCAGACGGAATAGCGGGGGGCAAGAGACCCAGTACTTC
v_gene: TRBV6-5
abundance: few
j_gene: TRBJ2-5
d_gene: TRBD2

CDR3aa: CSVVLGDRANYGYTF
CDR3nt: TGCAGCGTTGTGTTGGGGGACAGGGCTAACTATGGCTACACCTTC
v_gene: TRBV29-1
abundance: once
j_gene: TRBJ1-2
d_gene: TRBD1

CDR3aa: CSARDGLNTEAFF
CDR3nt: TGCAGTGCTAGAGACGGGTTGAACACTGAAGCTTTCTTT
v_gene: TRBV20-1
abundance: few
j_gene: TRBJ1-1
d_gene: -

CDR3aa: CASSLGDGSTDTQYF
CDR3nt: TGTGCCAGCAGCTTAGGTGACGGGAGCACAGATACGCAGTATTTT
v_gene: TRBV7-9
abundance: -
j_gene: TRBJ2-3
d_gene: -

CDR3aa: CASRPGLAAYNEQFF
CDR3nt: TGTGCCAGCAGACCGGGACTAGCGGCTTACAATGAGCAGTTCTTC
v_gene: TRBV25-1
abundance: few
j_gene: TRBJ2-1
d_gene: TRBD2

CDR3aa: CASSLAVVSLDHEQYF
CDR3nt: TGTGCCAGCAGCTTAGCGGTTGTTTCTTTGGACCACGAGCAGTACTTC
v_gene: TRBV7-2
abundance: many
j_gene: TRBJ2-7
d_gene: -

CDR3aa: CASSHGADYGYTF
CDR3nt: TGCGCCAGCAGCCATGGAGCGGACTATGGCTACACCTTC
v_gene: TRBV4-1
abundance: -
j_gene: TRBJ1-2
d_gene: -

CDR3aa: CASSSLRGNQPQHF
CDR3nt: TGTGCCAGCAGCTCATTACGGGGCAATCAGCCCCAGCATTTT
v_gene: TRBV7-2
abundance: many
j_gene: TRBJ1-5
d_gene: -

CDR3aa: CASSTRVLSLGENTEAFF
CDR3nt: TGTGCCAGCAGCACACGCGTCTTGTCTTTGGGAGAGAACACTGAAGCTTTCTTT
v_gene: TRBV9
abundance: -
j_gene: TRBJ1-1
d_gene: -

CDR3aa: CASSLGGSPLHF
CDR3nt: TGTGCCAGCAGTTTAGGCGGTTCACCCCTCCACTTT
v_gene: TRBV12-3/TRBV12-4
abundance: many
j_gene: TRBJ1-6
d_gene: -

CDR3aa: CASSEWGVQGTEAFF
CDR3nt: TGTGCCAGCAGTGAATGGGGTGTCCAAGGGACTGAAGCTTTCTTT
v_gene: TRBV25-1
abundance: many
j_gene: TRBJ1-1
d_gene: -

CDR3aa: CASSPGLAGVRETQYF
CDR3nt: TGTGCCAGCAGCCCGGGACTAGCGGGGGTCCGAGAGACCCAGTACTTC
v_gene: TRBV7-2
abundance: few
j_gene: TRBJ2-5
d_gene: TRBD2

CDR3aa: CASSSQWRGINTEAFF
CDR3nt: TGTGCCAGCAGTTCACAATGGCGGGGGATAAACACTGAAGCTTTCTTT
v_gene: TRBV28
abundance: -
j_gene: TRBJ1-1
d_gene: -

CDR3aa: CSAPRTGNTEAFF
CDR3nt: TGCAGTGCTCCTCGGACAGGGAACACTGAAGCTTTCTTT
v_gene: TRBV20-1
abundance: -
j_gene: TRBJ1-1
d_gene: TRBD1

CDR3aa: CASRRDSGQKSWNEQFF
CDR3nt: TGTGCCAGCAGGAGAGATTCGGGACAGAAGTCTTGGAATGAGCAGTTCTTC
v_gene: TRBV6-2/TRBV6-3
abundance: many
j_gene: TRBJ2-1
d_gene: TRBD1

CDR3aa: CASSISDSVPYNEQFF
CDR3nt: TGTGCCAGTAGCATCTCGGACAGTGTCCCCTACAATGAGCAGTTCTTC
v_gene: TRBV19
abundance: -
j_gene: TRBJ2-1
d_gene: -

CDR3aa: CASTLGTGELFF
CDR3nt: TGTGCCAGCACCCTGGGGACCGGGGAGCTGTTTTTT
v_gene: TRBV6-6
abundance: -
j_gene: TRBJ2-2
d_gene: -

CDR3aa: CASSLASGDEAFF
CDR3nt: TGTGCCAGCAGCTTAGCGAGTGGGGATGAAGCTTTCTTT
v_gene: TRBV7-9
abundance: -
j_gene: TRBJ1-1
d_gene: -

CDR3aa: CASSASLDTQYF
CDR3nt: TGTGCCAGCAGTGCCAGTCTGGATACGCAGTATTTT
v_gene: TRBV2
abundance: many
j_gene: TRBJ2-3
d_gene: -

CDR3aa: CASSAPGQGFLTEAFF
CDR3nt: TGTGCCAGCAGCGCCCCGGGACAGGGGTTTTTGACTGAAGCTTTCTTT
v_gene: TRBV7-9
abundance: many
j_gene: TRBJ1-1
d_gene: TRBD1

CDR3aa: CSARYPSSYEQYF
CDR3nt: TGCAGTGCTAGATATCCGAGCTCCTACGAGCAGTACTTC
v_gene: TRBV20-1
abundance: -
j_gene: TRBJ2-7
d_gene: -

CDR3aa: CASSLGFAGALTGELFF
CDR3nt: TGTGCCAGCAGCTTAGGTTTTGCGGGGGCGCTCACCGGGGAGCTGTTTTTT
v_gene: TRBV7-8
abundance: -
j_gene: TRBJ2-2
d_gene: -

CDR3aa: CASSINTDTQYF
CDR3nt: TGTGCCAGCAGCATTAACACAGATACGCAGTATTTT
v_gene: TRBV7-3
abundance: few
j_gene: TRBJ2-3
d_gene: -

CDR3aa: CASRLGIGYNEQFF
CDR3nt: TGTGCCAGCAGACTAGGTATAGGGTACAATGAGCAGTTCTTC
v_gene: TRBV28
abundance: -
j_gene: TRBJ2-1
d_gene: -

CDR3aa: CASSLGLGSNYNEQFF
CDR3nt: TGTGCCAGCAGCTTAGGGTTAGGCTCTAACTACAATGAGCAGTTCTTC
v_gene: TRBV7-9
abundance: few
j_gene: TRBJ2-1
d_gene: -

CDR3aa: CSVERQGAFSTGELFF
CDR3nt: TGCAGCGTTGAAAGACAGGGGGCATTTAGCACCGGGGAGCTGTTTTTT
v_gene: TRBV29-1
abundance: -
j_gene: TRBJ2-2
d_gene: TRBD1

CDR3aa: CSVSDEFSYNEQFF
CDR3nt: TGCAGCGTTTCGGACGAATTCTCCTACAATGAGCAGTTCTTC
v_gene: TRBV29-1
abundance: -
j_gene: TRBJ2-1
d_gene: -

CDR3aa: CSANSGSYGYTF
CDR3nt: TGCAGTGCTAATTCGGGATCCTATGGCTACACCTTC
v_gene: TRBV20-1
abundance: few
j_gene: TRBJ1-2
d_gene: -

CDR3aa: CASSLSSGVGIHYEQYF
CDR3nt: TGTGCCAGCAGCCTTAGCTCCGGGGTCGGGATCCACTACGAGCAGTACTTC
v_gene: TRBV7-2
abundance: many
j_gene: TRBJ2-7
d_gene: -

CDR3aa: CASSLPSGGADTGELFF
CDR3nt: TGTGCCAGCAGCTTACCGAGCGGGGGGGCCGACACCGGGGAGCTGTTTTTT
v_gene: TRBV7-9
abundance: many
j_gene: TRBJ2-2
d_gene: TRBD2

CDR3aa: CSVERGGREQYF
CDR3nt: TGCAGCGTTGAACGAGGGGGGCGCGAGCAGTACTTC
v_gene: TRBV29-1
abundance: -
j_gene: TRBJ2-7
d_gene: -

CDR3aa: CASSLHNTGELFF
CDR3nt: TGTGCCAGCAGTTTGCATAACACCGGGGAGCTGTTTTTT
v_gene: TRBV28
abundance: -
j_gene: TRBJ2-2
d_gene: -

CDR3aa: CSVVAEAYEQYF
CDR3nt: TGCAGCGTTGTGGCAGAGGCCTACGAGCAGTACTTC
v_gene: TRBV29-1
abundance: many
j_gene: TRBJ2-7
d_gene: -

CDR3aa: CASSPSASSGELFF
CDR3nt: TGTGCCAGCAGCCCCTCTGCGTCGTCCGGGGAGCTGTTTTTT
v_gene: TRBV11-2
abundance: few
j_gene: TRBJ2-2
d_gene: -

CDR3aa: CASRATLTPGHKETQYF
CDR3nt: TGTGCCAGCAGAGCGACCCTTACGCCGGGACACAAAGAGACCCAGTACTTC
v_gene: TRBV6-2/TRBV6-3
abundance: few
j_gene: TRBJ2-5
d_gene: -

CDR3aa: CAEAVVTGELFF
CDR3nt: TGTGCAGAAGCGGTGGTCACCGGGGAGCTGTTTTTT
v_gene: TRBV7-9
abundance: -
j_gene: TRBJ2-2
d_gene: -

CDR3aa: CASSPGGGPQETQYF
CDR3nt: TGTGCCAGCAGCCCAGGAGGGGGGCCCCAAGAGACCCAGTACTTC
v_gene: TRBV7-8
abundance: -
j_gene: TRBJ2-5
d_gene: -

CDR3aa: CASSLEGNYGYTF
CDR3nt: TGTGCCAGCAGCTTGGAGGGGAACTATGGCTACACCTTC
v_gene: TRBV5-4
abundance: many
j_gene: TRBJ1-2
d_gene: -

CDR3aa: CASSLLGSLNQPQHF
CDR3nt: TGTGCCAGCAGCTTATTGGGCTCGCTTAATCAGCCCCAGCATTTT
v_gene: TRBV7-8
abundance: many
j_gene: TRBJ1-5
d_gene: -

CDR3aa: CASSPLPAGGPTDTQYF
CDR3nt: TGTGCCAGCAGCCCACTACCAGCGGGGGGGCCAACAGATACGCAGTATTTT
v_gene: TRBV7-2
abundance: -
j_gene: TRBJ2-3
d_gene: TRBD2